This T cell receptor (beta chain) was identified in a study of regulatory T cells in long-lasting Graves disease. General study results and limits: Whereas new patients shared about a thousand public clonotypes, persistent patients shared more, at 2,500 to 3,500.

The CDR3 is 15 residues long. V was shortened by 6 bases and J by 2 bases, with 11 bases between the two germline ends. The germline CDR1 and CDR2 sequences are MNHNS and SASEGT. Specified time point: persistent/refractory GD, antithyroid drugs over 5 years with positive TRAb. The TCR library was made from RNA extracted from PBMCs. A few counts support this clonotype. The antigen remains unidentified. For TCR beta, libraries came from iRepertoire HTBI primers and Arm-PCR of CDR3 regions. Using its own MiXCR run on the multiplex PCR reads, TCRdb lists one record per CDR3 protein. Among more than 300,000 distinct CDR3 sequences listed, more than 20% were seen once.

This chain uses TRBV6-1 with TRBJ2-6; D is perhaps TRBD2 (6 bases). This clonotype was sampled from a woman aged 40 to 50 with Graves disease. The sequenced sample was peripheral blood mononuclear cells (PBMCs), obtained when the disease was refractory, from a patient treated with antithyroid drugs. The CDR3 protein is CASRRGSTGANVLTF. CDR3 DNA: TGTGCCAGCAGGCGGGGCTCAACTGGGGCCAACGTCCTGACTTTC.